This TCR beta chain was found in a study of shared clonotypes between healthy human individuals. At the level of the study: CD4 naive cells filled three plates per donor, CD4 memory three, CD8 naive two and CD8 memory one.

A remark on this clone: Its antigen is as yet unknown.

V lost 6 bases, J lost 5 bases, and 14 bases lay in between. This CDR3 region has 15 residues. Per the germline V gene, CDR1 is KGHSH and CDR2 is LQKENI. Study-wide results and limits: Around 5% of naive CD4 clonotypes were common to a handful of donors.

A deep-level run was used for the assay. Sequencing used immunoSEQ multiplex PCR; TCRdb keeps in-frame clones, though not all of them. Altogether over a million clones are present, approximately 80% being singletons, with the ten largest covering roughly 0.55%. This TCR was sampled from a man between 18 and 29 years old in good health. Some clones in this sample may be carry-over from other donors' samples. The chain joins TRBV18 to TRBJ2-6, with D tentatively TRBD2 (5 bases). Sequenced input: memory CD4+ T cells from PBMCs. Subset: CD45RA-negative fraction. CDR3 in DNA: TGTGCCAGCTCCCCCGGGATCGGGAGGGCCAACGTCCTGACTTTC. It is translated as CASSPGIGRANVLTF.